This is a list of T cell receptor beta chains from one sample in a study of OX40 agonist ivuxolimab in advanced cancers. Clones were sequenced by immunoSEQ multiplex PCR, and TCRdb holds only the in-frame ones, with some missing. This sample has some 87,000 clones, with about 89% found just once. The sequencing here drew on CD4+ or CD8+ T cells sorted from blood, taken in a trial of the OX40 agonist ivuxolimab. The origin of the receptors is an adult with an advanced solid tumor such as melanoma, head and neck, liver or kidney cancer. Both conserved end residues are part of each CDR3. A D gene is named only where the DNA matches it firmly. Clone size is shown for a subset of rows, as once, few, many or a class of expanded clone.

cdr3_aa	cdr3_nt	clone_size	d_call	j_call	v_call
CASSLSGTGWRASPYEQYF	TGTGCCAGCAGTTTATCTGGGACAGGGTGGAGGGCTTCACCCTACGAGCAGTACTTC	NA	TRBD1	TRBJ2-7	TRBV27
CASSEKTGGNQPQHF	TGTGCCAGCAGTGAGAAGACAGGGGGAAATCAGCCCCAGCATTTT	NA	TRBD1	TRBJ1-5	TRBV6-1
CASSFRSNTEAFF	TGTGCCAGCAGTTTTAGGTCGAACACTGAAGCTTTCTTT	once	NA	TRBJ1-1	TRBV27
CASGRRVGLGEQYF	TGCGCCAGCGGCAGGCGCGTGGGACTCGGGGAGCAGTACTTC	NA	NA	TRBJ2-7	TRBV4-1
CASSADAELFF	TGCGCCAGCAGCGCGGATGCGGAGCTGTTTTTT	NA	NA	TRBJ2-2	TRBV5-1
CASNPDRVPPGANVLTF	TGTGCCAGTAATCCCGACAGGGTCCCTCCTGGGGCCAACGTCCTGACTTTC	NA	TRBD1	TRBJ2-6	TRBV19
CASSSGQWETQYF	TGTGCCAGCAGCTCGGGACAGTGGGAGACCCAGTACTTC	NA	TRBD1	TRBJ2-5	TRBV9
CASSLGWELFF	TGTGCCAGCAGCTTGGGCTGGGAGCTGTTTTTT	NA	NA	TRBJ2-2	TRBV5-5
CASSSTDRGANYGYTF	TGTGCCAGCAGTTCTACGGACAGGGGGGCTAACTATGGCTACACCTTC	NA	TRBD1	TRBJ1-2	TRBV6-6
CASGGQEENYGYTF	TGTGCCAGCGGGGGACAGGAGGAGAACTATGGCTACACCTTC	NA	TRBD1	TRBJ1-2	TRBV7-9
CASSESGDQPQHF	TGTGCCAGCAGTGAATCTGGGGATCAGCCCCAGCATTTT	NA	NA	TRBJ1-5	TRBV6-1
CASSVILAGVGEQFF	TGTGCCAGCAGCGTAATACTAGCGGGGGTCGGTGAGCAGTTCTTC	NA	TRBD2	TRBJ2-1	TRBV5-6
CAIRAGAKTHTDTQYF	TGTGCCATCAGGGCGGGAGCCAAGACACACACAGATACGCAGTATTTT	NA	TRBD2	TRBJ2-3	TRBV10-3
CASSIGRPGRPNYEQYF	TGTGCCAGTAGTATCGGTCGACCCGGGAGACCAAACTACGAGCAGTACTTC	NA	NA	TRBJ2-7	TRBV19
CASSLGTSVRSQYF	TGTGCCAGCAGCTTAGGGACTTCCGTTAGGTCCCAGTACTTC	NA	NA	TRBJ2-5	TRBV11-3
CASSLLAGVGYEQFF	TGTGCCAGCAGCCTCCTAGCGGGAGTAGGCTATGAGCAGTTCTTC	NA	TRBD2	TRBJ2-1	TRBV6-5
CASRRVGNSPLHF	TGTGCCAGCAGGAGGGTCGGAAATTCACCCCTCCACTTT	NA	NA	TRBJ1-6	TRBV27
CASSWGITYEQYF	TGTGCCAGCAGCTGGGGTATCACCTACGAGCAGTACTTC	NA	NA	TRBJ2-7	TRBV11-3
CASRGVVETQYF	TGTGCCAGCAGGGGGGTAGTCGAGACCCAGTACTTC	few	NA	TRBJ2-5	TRBV2
CASSPRTALGNTIYF	TGTGCCAGCAGTCCTCGGACAGCGCTGGGAAACACCATATATTTT	NA	NA	TRBJ1-3	TRBV6-5
CASSIRGQGPQHF	TGTGCCAGTAGTATAAGGGGACAGGGGCCCCAGCATTTT	NA	TRBD1	TRBJ1-5	TRBV19
CASSEGSVYEQYF	TGTGCCAGCAGTGAAGGCAGCGTTTACGAGCAGTACTTC	once	NA	TRBJ2-7	TRBV6-1
CAWMIGNEQFF	TGTGCCTGGATGATTGGCAATGAGCAGTTCTTC	NA	NA	TRBJ2-1	TRBV30
CAISGTGLTLSGYTF	TGTGCCATCAGTGGGACAGGATTAACCTTGAGTGGCTACACCTTC	NA	TRBD1	TRBJ1-2	TRBV10-3
CASSPQPDSLNIQYF	TGTGCCAGCAGCCCCCAACCCGACAGTCTAAACATTCAGTACTTC	NA	NA	TRBJ2-4	TRBV9
CASSRTTGLAAPHYEQYF	TGTGCCAGCAGCCGGACTACTGGACTAGCGGCGCCCCACTACGAGCAGTACTTC	NA	TRBD2	TRBJ2-7	TRBV11-3
CASSEGGGYTF	TGTGCCAGCAGTGAGGGAGGCGGCTACACCTTC	NA	NA	TRBJ1-2	TRBV25-1
CASSLAWGSTNTEAFF	TGTGCCAGCAGCTTGGCCTGGGGGAGCACCAACACTGAAGCTTTCTTT	NA	NA	TRBJ1-1	TRBV5-5
CASSLVQGVQETQYF	TGTGCCAGCAGCTTGGTACAGGGCGTCCAAGAGACCCAGTACTTC	NA	NA	TRBJ2-5	TRBV5-6
CASSLGDRNTDTQYF	TGCGCCAGCAGCTTGGGGGACCGGAACACAGATACGCAGTATTTT	NA	NA	TRBJ2-3	TRBV5-1
CASSPPSAPNTGELFF	TGTGCCAGCTCACCGCCTTCGGCCCCGAACACCGGGGAGCTGTTTTTT	NA	NA	TRBJ2-2	TRBV18
CASSSQSYRISSYNEQFF	TGTGCCAGCAGCTCCCAGTCCTACAGGATTAGCTCCTACAATGAGCAGTTCTTC	NA	NA	TRBJ2-1	TRBV11-2
CASNGQGADGYTF	TGTGCCAGCAATGGACAGGGGGCTGATGGCTACACCTTC	NA	TRBD1	TRBJ1-2	TRBV6-4
CASTDGTHSGNTIYF	TGTGCCAGCACCGACGGGACACACTCTGGAAACACCATATATTTT	NA	NA	TRBJ1-3	TRBV6-1
CASRETSGSPDTQYF	TGTGCCAGTAGGGAGACTAGCGGGAGCCCAGATACGCAGTATTTT	NA	TRBD2	TRBJ2-3	TRBV19
CASSLRQGDGYTF	TGCGCCAGCAGCTTGCGCCAGGGTGATGGCTACACCTTC	NA	NA	TRBJ1-2	TRBV5-1
CASSLGQVGGYEQYF	TGTGCCAGCAGCCTGGGACAGGTGGGGGGATACGAGCAGTACTTC	NA	TRBD1	TRBJ2-7	TRBV5-4
CASRPGQGPYGYTF	TGTGCCAGTAGGCCGGGACAGGGGCCCTATGGCTACACCTTC	NA	TRBD1	TRBJ1-2	TRBV19
CASRTGQGRYNSPLHF	TGTGCCAGCAGGACGGGACAGGGACGCTATAATTCACCCCTCCACTTT	few	TRBD1	TRBJ1-6	TRBV28
CASSIAGGTGGTDTQYF	TGTGCCAGTAGTATAGCGGGAGGGACCGGCGGCACAGATACGCAGTATTTT	NA	TRBD2	TRBJ2-3	TRBV19
CASSSDGRGPQHF	TGTGCCAGCAGTTCAGACGGGCGGGGGCCCCAGCATTTT	NA	NA	TRBJ1-5	TRBV2
CASSLMGVQETQYF	TGTGCCAGCAGCTTAATGGGGGTCCAAGAGACCCAGTACTTC	NA	NA	TRBJ2-5	TRBV11-2
CASSSRVAGGETQYF	TGTGCCAGCAGCTCAAGAGTAGCGGGGGGGGAGACCCAGTACTTC	NA	TRBD2	TRBJ2-5	TRBV5-4
CASSATERNTEAFF	TGCGCCAGCAGCGCCACCGAGAGGAACACTGAAGCTTTCTTT	NA	NA	TRBJ1-1	TRBV5-1
CASSERAARESEQYF	TGTGCCAGCAGTGAAAGGGCCGCGCGGGAAAGTGAGCAGTACTTC	NA	NA	TRBJ2-7	TRBV2
CAISEGGRGTDTQYF	TGTGCCATCAGCGAGGGCGGGAGGGGCACAGATACGCAGTATTTT	NA	TRBD2	TRBJ2-3	TRBV10-3
CASSLGPGPGNTIYF	TGTGCCAGCAGCCTAGGGCCGGGCCCTGGAAACACCATATATTTT	NA	NA	TRBJ1-3	TRBV7-3
CASSTPGSGANVLTF	TGTGCCAGTAGCACTCCAGGCTCCGGGGCCAACGTCCTGACTTTC	NA	NA	TRBJ2-6	TRBV19
CASSPRGGPQETQYF	TGTGCCAGCAGCCCTCGCGGGGGGCCCCAAGAGACCCAGTACTTC	NA	TRBD2	TRBJ2-5	TRBV9
CAWGPHGMSRGYTF	TGTGCCTGGGGCCCCCACGGCATGTCGAGGGGCTACACCTTC	NA	NA	TRBJ1-2	TRBV30
CASSLGLPGGNQPQHF	TGTGCCAGCAGCTTAGGATTGCCAGGAGGCAATCAGCCCCAGCATTTT	NA	NA	TRBJ1-5	TRBV7-6
CASRVAGEDEQYF	TGTGCCAGCAGGGTAGCGGGGGAAGACGAGCAGTACTTC	NA	TRBD2	TRBJ2-7	TRBV6-6
CASSLLAGGGNEQFF	TGTGCCAGCAGCTTGCTAGCGGGGGGCGGCAATGAGCAGTTCTTC	once	TRBD2	TRBJ2-1	TRBV7-2
CAISEGGSGNTIYF	TGTGCCATCAGTGAGGGGGGCTCTGGAAACACCATATATTTT	NA	NA	TRBJ1-3	TRBV10-3
CASSFQEGYGYTF	TGTGCCAGCAGCTTTCAGGAGGGGTATGGCTACACCTTC	NA	NA	TRBJ1-2	TRBV7-9
CATSRGSGGAADTQYF	TGTGCCACCAGCAGAGGTAGCGGGGGGGCCGCAGATACGCAGTATTTT	NA	TRBD2	TRBJ2-3	TRBV15
CASSGLIGSYNSPLHF	TGTGCCAGCAGTGGGCTGATCGGCTCCTATAATTCACCCCTCCACTTT	NA	NA	TRBJ1-6	TRBV6-1
CAIRTIAGEGETQYF	TGTGCCATCAGGACAATAGCGGGAGAGGGAGAGACCCAGTACTTC	once	TRBD2	TRBJ2-5	TRBV10-3